The clone carrying this T cell receptor beta chain appeared a few times. The source of the sample is a study of blood T cells in healthy people across ages. The authors ran a second PCR of 7 to 11 cycles using a sample-barcoded 5' primer and a J-beta primer mix. TCRdb called the 5' RACE reads again in MiXCR, with one record for every CDR3 protein. The data show 1.5 million to 2 million distinct CDR3 sequences, 28% seen once. V was clipped by 0 bases and J by 6 bases, with 8 bases between them. The CDR3 is 13 amino acids. The chain employs TRBV12-3 or TRBV12-4 and TRBJ2-5, with unresolved D. This receptor was taken from a woman aged 30 to 39 in good health. Sequencing was performed on blood. CDR3 DNA sequence: TGTGCCAGCAGTTTAGCCGTTCGGCAGACCCAGTACTTC. As protein: CASSLAVRQTQYF.